A selection of T cell receptor beta chains follows, all from one sample in a study of cytomegalovirus exposure and HLA in healthy donors. Clones were sequenced by immunoSEQ multiplex PCR, and TCRdb holds only the in-frame ones, with some missing. The sample has about 48,000 clones, and its top ten clones hold about 6.1%. Sequenced input: PBMCs. The receptors come from a male donor in good health and CMV-seropositive. The CDR3 runs from the conserved cysteine through the conserved F or W. Each record gives: D gene, V gene, J gene, CDR3 DNA, CDR3 protein. A D gene is named only where the DNA matches it firmly.

d_call: -; v_call: TRBV11-2; j_call: TRBJ2-7; cdr3_nt: TGTGCCAGCAGCTTAAGTGGTAGATACGAGCAGTACTTC; cdr3_aa: CASSLSGRYEQYF
d_call: -; v_call: TRBV19; j_call: TRBJ2-4; cdr3_nt: TGTGCCAGTAGTATTTCCCTACTCAGGGTCAAAAACATTCAGTACTTC; cdr3_aa: CASSISLLRVKNIQYF
d_call: TRBD2; v_call: TRBV9; j_call: TRBJ2-1; cdr3_nt: TGTGCCAGCGGGACTAGCGGGGCACTGATAAATGAGCAGTTCTTC; cdr3_aa: CASGTSGALINEQFF
d_call: TRBD1; v_call: TRBV7-9; j_call: TRBJ1-6; cdr3_nt: TGTGCCAGCAGCTCCCGTCCCGGGACAGAGAATTCACCCCTCCACTTT; cdr3_aa: CASSSRPGTENSPLHF
d_call: TRBD2; v_call: TRBV9; j_call: TRBJ2-5; cdr3_nt: TGTGCCAGCAGCGCCCGGACTAGCGGGTGGCAAGAGACCCAGTACTTC; cdr3_aa: CASSARTSGWQETQYF
d_call: -; v_call: TRBV5-6; j_call: TRBJ1-3; cdr3_nt: TGTGCCAGCAGCCGGCCAGGGTCTTCCGCTGGAAACACCATATATTTT; cdr3_aa: CASSRPGSSAGNTIYF
d_call: -; v_call: TRBV4-2; j_call: TRBJ1-1; cdr3_nt: TGTGCCAGCAGCCCTGAGGAGGGAAGGAACACTGAAGCTTTCTTT; cdr3_aa: CASSPEEGRNTEAFF
d_call: -; v_call: TRBV5-1; j_call: TRBJ1-1; cdr3_nt: TGCGCCAGCAGCTCCCGACAGGCGGCTGAAGCTTTCTTT; cdr3_aa: CASSSRQAAEAFF
d_call: TRBD1; v_call: TRBV10-3; j_call: TRBJ1-3; cdr3_nt: TGTGCCAGGGACAGCACTGGAAACACCATATATTTT; cdr3_aa: CARDSTGNTIYF
d_call: -; v_call: TRBV4-2; j_call: TRBJ2-3; cdr3_nt: TGTGCCAGCAGCCAAGAAATAGCGGATCGCACAGATACGCAGTATTTT; cdr3_aa: CASSQEIADRTDTQYF
d_call: -; v_call: TRBV28; j_call: TRBJ2-4; cdr3_nt: TGTGCCAGCAGTCCGAGGACAATAGCCAAAAACATTCAGTACTTC; cdr3_aa: CASSPRTIAKNIQYF
d_call: TRBD2; v_call: TRBV5-4; j_call: TRBJ2-2; cdr3_nt: TGTGCCAGCAGCGATCTAGCGGGGGGGCCCCCCGGGGAGCTGTTTTTT; cdr3_aa: CASSDLAGGPPGELFF
d_call: TRBD1; v_call: TRBV18; j_call: TRBJ1-4; cdr3_nt: TGTGCCAGCGACAGGGGGGCTAATGAAAAACTGTTTTTT; cdr3_aa: CASDRGANEKLFF
d_call: TRBD2; v_call: TRBV11-2; j_call: TRBJ2-3; cdr3_nt: TGTGCCAGCACCTCACGGGGTAGCGGGGGCGATACGCAGTATTTT; cdr3_aa: CASTSRGSGGDTQYF
d_call: -; v_call: TRBV5-4; j_call: TRBJ1-2; cdr3_nt: TGTGCCAGCAGTCCCCCCGGAGTAGGGGTTGTCTATGGCTACACCTTC; cdr3_aa: CASSPPGVGVVYGYTF
d_call: -; v_call: TRBV2; j_call: TRBJ2-2; cdr3_nt: TGTGCCAGCAGTGAATTGGGCAGGGTCTCCGGGGAGCTGTTTTTT; cdr3_aa: CASSELGRVSGELFF
d_call: TRBD2; v_call: TRBV5-4; j_call: TRBJ2-2; cdr3_nt: TGTGCCAGCAGCAGCGGACTAGCGGGCCGGGCCGGGGAGCTGTTTTTT; cdr3_aa: CASSSGLAGRAGELFF
d_call: -; v_call: TRBV5-1; j_call: TRBJ2-3; cdr3_nt: TGCGCCAGCAGCTTGGCGGTTTTTAGTGTAAATACAGATACGCAGTATTTT; cdr3_aa: CASSLAVFSVNTDTQYF
d_call: TRBD1; v_call: TRBV18; j_call: TRBJ1-1; cdr3_nt: TGTGCCAGCTCAACTCGACAGGGCCTGAACACTGAAGCTTTCTTT; cdr3_aa: CASSTRQGLNTEAFF
d_call: -; v_call: TRBV28; j_call: TRBJ2-3; cdr3_nt: TGTGCCAGCAGTGTCAGGGATCCAGATACGCAGTATTTT; cdr3_aa: CASSVRDPDTQYF
d_call: -; v_call: TRBV5-3; j_call: TRBJ1-2; cdr3_nt: TGTGCCAGAAGCTTCCGCTATGGCTACACCTTC; cdr3_aa: CARSFRYGYTF
d_call: -; v_call: TRBV6-5; j_call: TRBJ2-7; cdr3_nt: TGTGCCAGCAGGCACACCCCCTACGAGCAGTACTTC; cdr3_aa: CASRHTPYEQYF
d_call: TRBD2; v_call: TRBV2; j_call: TRBJ2-1; cdr3_nt: TGTGCCAGCAGTCCACGGGGCGGGGGGGCCTCTGAGCAGTTCTTC; cdr3_aa: CASSPRGGGASEQFF
d_call: -; v_call: TRBV6-1; j_call: TRBJ2-7; cdr3_nt: TGTGCCAGCAGTGGACAGTCCTACGAGCAGTACTTC; cdr3_aa: CASSGQSYEQYF
d_call: TRBD1; v_call: TRBV27; j_call: TRBJ2-2; cdr3_nt: TGTGCCAGCAGTGGGGGACAGGGGCGGTACACCGGGGAGCTGTTTTTT; cdr3_aa: CASSGGQGRYTGELFF
d_call: TRBD1; v_call: TRBV4-1; j_call: TRBJ1-2; cdr3_nt: TGCGCCAGCAGCCAGCCGACAGGGGGCAACTATGGCTACACCTTC; cdr3_aa: CASSQPTGGNYGYTF
d_call: TRBD2; v_call: TRBV27; j_call: TRBJ2-1; cdr3_nt: TGTGCCAGCAGTTACCTAGCGGGGGGTGATTCCTCCTACAATGAGCAGTTCTTC; cdr3_aa: CASSYLAGGDSSYNEQFF
d_call: -; v_call: TRBV7-3; j_call: TRBJ2-2; cdr3_nt: TGTGCCAGCAGCTTAACGGCAATGGTCCCCGGGGAGCTGTTTTTT; cdr3_aa: CASSLTAMVPGELFF
d_call: TRBD2; v_call: TRBV7-2; j_call: TRBJ2-2; cdr3_nt: TGTGCCAGCAGCTTAAGTCATAGCGGGGCCACCGGGGAGCTGTTTTTT; cdr3_aa: CASSLSHSGATGELFF
d_call: -; v_call: TRBV18; j_call: TRBJ2-3; cdr3_nt: TGTGCCAGCTCCGGCGGCGGAACAACAGATACGCAGTATTTT; cdr3_aa: CASSGGGTTDTQYF
d_call: TRBD1; v_call: TRBV4-3; j_call: TRBJ1-4; cdr3_nt: TGCGCCAGCAGCCCGGAGGGAGACAGGGTCGGTGAAAAACTGTTTTTT; cdr3_aa: CASSPEGDRVGEKLFF
d_call: TRBD2; v_call: TRBV2; j_call: TRBJ2-2; cdr3_nt: TGTGCCAGCAGTGAGCTCCCTAGCGGGGAAAGAACCGGGGAGCTGTTTTTT; cdr3_aa: CASSELPSGERTGELFF
d_call: -; v_call: TRBV28; j_call: TRBJ1-5; cdr3_nt: TGTGCCAGCAGTCCAATCGCCCGACAGTTTAGCAGTCAGCCCCAGCATTTT; cdr3_aa: CASSPIARQFSSQPQHF
d_call: TRBD1; v_call: TRBV7-8; j_call: TRBJ2-6; cdr3_nt: TGTGCCAGCAGGAGTCCGGGACAGATACTCTCTGGGGCCAACGTCCTGACTTTC; cdr3_aa: CASRSPGQILSGANVLTF
d_call: -; v_call: TRBV4-1; j_call: TRBJ1-5; cdr3_nt: TGCGCCAGCAGCCGCTCTAGAGACAGGATTAGGCCCCAGCATTTT; cdr3_aa: CASSRSRDRIRPQHF
d_call: TRBD2; v_call: TRBV5-4; j_call: TRBJ2-3; cdr3_nt: TGTGCCAGCAGCTTCAGCGGGGGGACCGCAGATACGCAGTATTTT; cdr3_aa: CASSFSGGTADTQYF
d_call: -; v_call: TRBV6-5; j_call: TRBJ1-1; cdr3_nt: TGTGCCAGCAGGCACCAGGGAGGGAACACTGAAGCTTTCTTT; cdr3_aa: CASRHQGGNTEAFF